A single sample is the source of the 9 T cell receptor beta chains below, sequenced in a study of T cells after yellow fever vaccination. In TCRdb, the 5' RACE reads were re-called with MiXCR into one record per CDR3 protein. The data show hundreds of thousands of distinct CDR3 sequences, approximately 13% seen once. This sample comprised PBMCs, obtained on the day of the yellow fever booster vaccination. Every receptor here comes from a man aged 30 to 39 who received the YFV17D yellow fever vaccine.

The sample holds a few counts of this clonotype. The CDR3 is CASSLDRRKDRGLRETQYF. The CDR3 nucleotides are TGCGCCAGCAGCTTGGATCGAAGAAAGGACAGGGGGCTGCGGGAGACCCAGTACTTC. The rearrangement uses TRBV5-1 and TRBJ2-5, with 11 bases matching TRBD1. Germline values: CDR1 SGHRS, CDR2 YFSETQ. This CDR3 has 19 amino acids. Trimming cost V 0 bases and J 5 bases; bases outside gene matches: 15.

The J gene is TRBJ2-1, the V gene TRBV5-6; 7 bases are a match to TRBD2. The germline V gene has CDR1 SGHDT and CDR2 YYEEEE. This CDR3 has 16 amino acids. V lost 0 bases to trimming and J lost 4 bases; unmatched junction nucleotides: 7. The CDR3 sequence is CASSLAASGVYNEQFF. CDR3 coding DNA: TGTGCCAGCAGCTTGGCTGCTAGCGGAGTGTACAATGAGCAGTTCTTC.

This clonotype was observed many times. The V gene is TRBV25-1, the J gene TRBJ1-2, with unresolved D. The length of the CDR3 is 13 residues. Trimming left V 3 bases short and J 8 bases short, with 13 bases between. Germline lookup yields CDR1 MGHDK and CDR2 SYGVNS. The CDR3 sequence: CASSDGGFYGYTF. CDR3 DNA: TGTGCCAGCAGTGACGGAGGGTTTTACGGCTACACCTTC.

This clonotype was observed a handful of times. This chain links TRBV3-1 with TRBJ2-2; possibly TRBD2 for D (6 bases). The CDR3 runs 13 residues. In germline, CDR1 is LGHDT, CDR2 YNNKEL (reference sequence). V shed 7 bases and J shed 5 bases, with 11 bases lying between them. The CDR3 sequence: CASTLGGTGELFF. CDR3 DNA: TGTGCCAGCACCCTTGGGGGGACCGGGGAGCTGTTTTTT.

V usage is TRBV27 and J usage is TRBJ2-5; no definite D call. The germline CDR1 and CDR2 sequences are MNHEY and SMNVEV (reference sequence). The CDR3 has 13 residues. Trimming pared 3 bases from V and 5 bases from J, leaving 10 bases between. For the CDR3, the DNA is TGTGCCAGCAGTTTTACGCTGGAGGAGACCCAGTACTTC. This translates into CASSFTLEETQYF.

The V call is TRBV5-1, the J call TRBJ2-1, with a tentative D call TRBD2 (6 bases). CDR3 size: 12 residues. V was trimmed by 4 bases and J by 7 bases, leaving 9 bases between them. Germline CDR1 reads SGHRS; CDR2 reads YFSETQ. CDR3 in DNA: TGCGCCAGCAGCGCGACTAGGAATGAGCAGTTCTTC. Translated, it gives CASSATRNEQFF.

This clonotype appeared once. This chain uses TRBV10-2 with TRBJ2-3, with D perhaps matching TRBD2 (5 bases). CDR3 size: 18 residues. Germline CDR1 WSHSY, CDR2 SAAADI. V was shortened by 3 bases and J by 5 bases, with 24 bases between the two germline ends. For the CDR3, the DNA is TGCGCCAGCAGTGAAGGCCGGTTTAGTTGGACTCGGGGAGATACGCAGTATTTT. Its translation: CASSEGRFSWTRGDTQYF.

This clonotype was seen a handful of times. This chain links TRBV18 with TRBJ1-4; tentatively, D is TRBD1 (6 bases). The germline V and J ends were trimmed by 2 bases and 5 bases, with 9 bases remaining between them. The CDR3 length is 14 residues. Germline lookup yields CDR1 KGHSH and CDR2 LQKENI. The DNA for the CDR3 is TGTGCCAGCTCACCAAACAGGGCAAATGAAAAACTGTTTTTT. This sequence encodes CASSPNRANEKLFF.

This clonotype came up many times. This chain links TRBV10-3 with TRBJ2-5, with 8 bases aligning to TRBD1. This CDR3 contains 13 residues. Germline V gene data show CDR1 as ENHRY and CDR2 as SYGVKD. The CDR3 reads CASGQGAGETQYF. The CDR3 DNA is TGTGCGTCCGGTCAGGGGGCAGGGGAGACCCAGTACTTC.